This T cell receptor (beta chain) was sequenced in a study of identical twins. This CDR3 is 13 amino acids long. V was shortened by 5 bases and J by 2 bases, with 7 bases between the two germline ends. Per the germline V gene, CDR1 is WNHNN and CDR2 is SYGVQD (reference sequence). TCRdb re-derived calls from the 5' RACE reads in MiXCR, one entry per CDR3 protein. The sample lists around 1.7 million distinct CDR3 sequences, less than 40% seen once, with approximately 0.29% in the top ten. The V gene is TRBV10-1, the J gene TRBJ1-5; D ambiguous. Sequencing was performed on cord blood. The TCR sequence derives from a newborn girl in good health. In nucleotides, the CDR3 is TGCGCCAGCAGTACGGTTGGCAATCAGCCCCAGCATTTT. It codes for CASSTVGNQPQHF.